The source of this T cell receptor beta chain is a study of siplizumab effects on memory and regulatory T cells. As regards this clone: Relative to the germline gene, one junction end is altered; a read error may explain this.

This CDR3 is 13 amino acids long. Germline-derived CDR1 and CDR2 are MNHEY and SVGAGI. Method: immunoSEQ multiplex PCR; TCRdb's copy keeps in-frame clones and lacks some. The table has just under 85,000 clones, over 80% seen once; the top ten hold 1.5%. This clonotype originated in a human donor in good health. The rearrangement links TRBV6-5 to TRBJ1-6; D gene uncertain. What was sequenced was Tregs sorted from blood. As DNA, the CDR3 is TGTGCCAGCAGTTACTCCTCTAATTCACCCCTCCACTTT. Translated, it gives CASSYSSNSPLHF.